One and the same sample provided the 22 T cell receptor beta chains below, sequenced in a study of T-cell reconstitution after alpha-beta-depleted transplantation in children. Preparation of the TCRbeta library involved a method that used unique molecular identifiers. TCRdb ran MiXCR on the PCR reads and lists one entry per CDR3 protein. Of about a million distinct CDR3 sequences listed, about 30% are singletons. The material sequenced was PBMCs, mostly from graft donor cells, taken 360 days after TCRalphabeta/CD19-depleted stem cell transplant. These receptors originate from a boy in the first two years of life who had a stem cell transplant for SCID, so the T cells may come from the graft donor.

This chain connects TRBV24-1 to TRBJ2-5, with D uncertain. V was cut by 2 bases and J by 4 bases, with 16 bases left in between. Germline V lookup: CDR1 KGHDR, CDR2 SFDVKD. There are 16 residues in the CDR3. The CDR3 bases are TGTGCCACCAGTGATTCCCCGGGCCCCACACGAGAGACCCAGTACTTC. Translation gives CATSDSPGPTRETQYF.

This clonotype was seen only a few times. The chain recombines TRBV10-3 with TRBJ2-1; 8 bases line up with TRBD2. Germline lookup yields CDR1 ENHRY and CDR2 SYGVKD. V dropped 6 bases and J dropped 0; count of bases not matched to a gene: 7. CDR3 length: 16 residues. CDR3 sequence reads: CAIRGGGGSSYNEQFF. DNA of the CDR3: TGTGCCATCAGGGGAGGCGGGGGGAGCTCCTACAATGAGCAGTTCTTC.

This rearrangement joins TRBV5-1 to TRBJ2-5; the D gene is possibly TRBD2 (6 bases). The CDR3 sequence is 17 residues long. V was cut by 2 bases and J by 3 bases, with 20 bases left in between. Germline V CDR1 and CDR2: SGHRS, YFSETQ. As DNA, the CDR3 is TGCGCCAGCAGCTTCGGCCATATCAGCCCTAGCGAAGAGACCCAGTACTTC. Translated: CASSFGHISPSEETQYF.

The chain has TRBV21-1 and TRBJ2-1. TRBV21-1 is annotated as a pseudogene. CDR3 length: 8 amino acids. The CDR3 bases are TGTGCCAGCAGCAATTCGTTCTTC. It is translated as CASSNSFF.

This clonotype has just a few counts. This rearrangement joins TRBV6-2 or TRBV6-3 to TRBJ2-3; the D gene is possibly TRBD2 (5 bases). V was shortened by 8 bases and J by 1 base, with 10 bases between the two germline ends. Germline CDR1 reads MNHEY; CDR2 reads SVGEGT. This CDR3 comprises 13 residues. The DNA for the CDR3 is TGTGCCAGCTGGGAGTCCGGCACAGATACGCAGTATTTT. The encoded protein is CASWESGTDTQYF.

This clonotype was seen a handful of times. The genes are TRBV6-2 or TRBV6-3 and TRBJ2-6, with 7 bases matching TRBD1. The CDR3 covers 16 residues. V lost 6 bases, J lost 2 bases, and 7 bases stayed unmatched. From germline, CDR1 is MNHEY and CDR2 SVGEGT. CDR3 region: CASSEDRRPGANVLTF. The CDR3 DNA follows: TGTGCCAGCAGCGAGGACAGGCGACCTGGGGCCAACGTCCTGACTTTC.

The sample holds many counts of this clonotype. Germline and junction disagree at one end, which may indicate a read error. The chain carries TRBV5-1 and TRBJ2-5; no firm D call. The germline V gene encodes CDR1 SGHRS and CDR2 YFSETQ. This CDR3 has 11 amino acids. The DNA for the CDR3 is TGTGCCAGCAGACGCCAAGAGACCCAGTACTTC. It specifies CASRRQETQYF.

This clonotype has only a few counts. CDR3 sequence reads: CAWSERGGGNIQYF. The CDR3 DNA reads as TGTGCCTGGAGTGAAAGGGGAGGTGGTAACATTCAGTACTTC. The chain carries TRBV30 and TRBJ2-4; D might be TRBD2 (6 bases). The CDR3 length is 14 residues. CDR1 GTSNPN and CDR2 SVGIG come from the germline V gene (reference sequence). Deletions cut 1 base from V and 7 bases from J, with 14 bases between.

The gene calls are TRBV2 and TRBJ2-1, with 8 nucleotides matching TRBD1. CDR1 is SNHLY, CDR2 FYNNEI, per germline. CDR3 length: 13 residues. The V segment lost 2 bases and the J segment 8 bases; nucleotides outside the gene matches: 2. The CDR3 here is CASSEPGGDEQFF. As DNA, the CDR3 is TGTGCCAGCAGTGAACCAGGGGGCGATGAGCAGTTCTTC.

The V and J genes are TRBV3-1 and TRBJ1-2, with 8 bases aligning to TRBD1. Germline V gene data show CDR1 as LGHDT and CDR2 as YNNKEL (reference sequence). Trimming cost V 4 bases and J 7 bases; bases outside gene matches: 17. The CDR3 has 17 amino acids. CDR3 bases: TGTGCCAGCAGCCCACACGGCCCGGACAGGGACCCCTTTGGCTACACCTTC. This translates into CASSPHGPDRDPFGYTF.

This clonotype was observed a few times. The rearrangement links TRBV4-3 to TRBJ2-1, with 7 bases identical to TRBD1. V shed 0 bases and J 2 bases; nucleotides not matched to a gene: 7. CDR1 and CDR2 (germline): LGHNA, YSLEER. This CDR3 is 17 amino acids long. The CDR3 reads CASSQDIATGPYNEQFF. The CDR3 nucleotides are TGCGCCAGCAGCCAAGATATAGCGACAGGGCCCTACAATGAGCAGTTCTTC.

This clonotype was counted a few times. This chain connects TRBV6-2 or TRBV6-3 to TRBJ2-1; D possibly matches TRBD1 or TRBD2 (6 bases each). Germline CDR1 MNHEY, CDR2 SVGEGT. V was clipped by 8 bases and J by 4 bases, with 21 bases between them. The CDR3 runs 16 residues. The CDR3 DNA follows: TGTGCCAGCTCCCGAACGGGGGCCACCACATACAATGAGCAGTTCTTC. Translating it yields CASSRTGATTYNEQFF.

This sequence joins TRBV7-9 and TRBJ2-1; 8 nucleotides line up with TRBD2. Unmatched junction bases numbered 15, after V lost 4 bases and J lost 7 bases. Germline V gene sequence: CDR1 SEHNR, CDR2 FQNEAQ (reference sequence). The CDR3 is made up of 17 amino acids. This CDR3 reads CASSSGLRGVFRNEQFF. The CDR3 DNA reads TGTGCCAGCAGCTCGGGGCTGCGGGGGGTTTTTAGGAATGAGCAGTTCTTC.

This chain joins TRBV5-1 and TRBJ2-1; D is unresolved. The length of the CDR3 is 17 residues. V shed 0 bases and J shed 3 bases, with 16 bases lying between them. Germline V lookup: CDR1 SGHRS, CDR2 YFSETQ. This CDR3 reads CASSLGRTTPGYNEQFF. CDR3 in DNA: TGCGCCAGCAGCTTGGGACGAACTACCCCTGGCTACAATGAGCAGTTCTTC.

This chain uses TRBV4-1 with TRBJ2-7, with TRBD2 as a possible D gene (6 bases). The V gene lost 1 base and the J gene lost 4 bases, with 14 bases spanning the gap. The CDR3 covers 15 residues. Germline V gene sequence: CDR1 MGHRA, CDR2 YSYEKL. DNA for the CDR3: TGCGCCAGCAGCCAAGGGAGTCTAGCGCAGTACGAGCAGTACTTC. It specifies CASSQGSLAQYEQYF.

This chain connects TRBV29-1 to TRBJ1-4; D perhaps matches TRBD1 (5 bases). Germline V lookup: CDR1 SQVTM, CDR2 ANQGSEA. The length of the CDR3 is 12 residues. The V gene lost 7 bases and the J gene lost 5 bases, with 11 bases spanning the gap. The CDR3 here is CSGRWGNEKLFF. The DNA of the CDR3 is TGCAGCGGAAGGTGGGGGAATGAAAAACTGTTTTTT.

This clonotype was seen more than once but under ten times. The chain links TRBV15 to TRBJ2-4; D is unresolved. The length of the CDR3 is 13 residues. V was trimmed by 0 bases and J by 8 bases, leaving 8 bases between them. CDR1 and CDR2 (germline): LNHNV, YYDKDF (reference sequence). The CDR3 sequence: CATSRDLPDIQYF. The CDR3, as DNA: TGTGCCACCAGCAGAGATCTACCGGACATTCAGTACTTC.

The chain carries TRBV7-8 and TRBJ2-7; D not certain. The V gene's germline CDR1 is SGHVS and CDR2 FQNEAQ. V lost 5 bases and J 4 bases, leaving 15 bases between the germline ends. CDR3 length: 14 residues. The CDR3 DNA sequence: TGTGCCAGCAGCCTAATCGTGGATCTATACGAGCAGTACTTC. It specifies CASSLIVDLYEQYF.

J is TRBJ2-5 and V is TRBV7-7; D ambiguous. The germline V gene has CDR1 SSHAT and CDR2 FNYEAQ (reference sequence). V was clipped by 8 bases and J by 1 base, with 8 bases between them. CDR3 length: 12 amino acids. CDR3 bases: TGTGCCAGCGGGTCATCCCAAGAGACCCAGTACTTC. Its translation is CASGSSQETQYF. The entire variable domain, with the rest obtained from reference TRBV7-7 and TRBJ2-5, is as follows: GAGVSQSPRYKVTKRGQDVTLRCDPISSHATLYWYQQALGQGPEFLTYFNYEAQPDKSGLPSDRFSAERPEGSISTLTIQRTEQRDSAMYRCASGSSQETQYFGPGTRLLVL.

The table lists this clonotype with many counts. V gene TRBV6-5 combines with J gene TRBJ2-5, with TRBD2 matching over 10 bases. V dropped 6 bases and J dropped 0; count of bases not matched to a gene: 10. This CDR3 is built from 17 residues. Germline CDR1 and CDR2: MNHEY and SVGAGI. CDR3 loop: CASSRLAGRGNQETQYF. The CDR3 DNA reads as TGTGCCAGCAGCCGACTAGCGGGTAGGGGAAACCAAGAGACCCAGTACTTC.

This clonotype has a single count. V gene TRBV12-3 or TRBV12-4 combines with J gene TRBJ2-5; 9 nucleotides align to TRBD2. The CDR3 runs to 17 residues. V shed 6 bases, J shed 4 bases, and the junction held 15 bases outside the gene matches. Written as DNA, the CDR3 is TGTGCCAGCAGCTCCACCGGGGGGCGGGGGGGCCCAGAGACCCAGTACTTC. Protein sequence: CASSSTGGRGGPETQYF.

The gene calls are TRBV5-1 and TRBJ2-5; TRBD1 agrees at 8 bases. CDR3 size: 19 residues. Germline loops: CDR1 SGHRS, CDR2 YFSETQ. J was trimmed by 0 bases and V by 4 bases; bases with no gene match: 17. CDR3 loop: CASSHGGQAALWYQETQYF. For the CDR3, the DNA is TGCGCCAGCAGCCATGGGGGACAGGCCGCCCTCTGGTACCAAGAGACCCAGTACTTC.